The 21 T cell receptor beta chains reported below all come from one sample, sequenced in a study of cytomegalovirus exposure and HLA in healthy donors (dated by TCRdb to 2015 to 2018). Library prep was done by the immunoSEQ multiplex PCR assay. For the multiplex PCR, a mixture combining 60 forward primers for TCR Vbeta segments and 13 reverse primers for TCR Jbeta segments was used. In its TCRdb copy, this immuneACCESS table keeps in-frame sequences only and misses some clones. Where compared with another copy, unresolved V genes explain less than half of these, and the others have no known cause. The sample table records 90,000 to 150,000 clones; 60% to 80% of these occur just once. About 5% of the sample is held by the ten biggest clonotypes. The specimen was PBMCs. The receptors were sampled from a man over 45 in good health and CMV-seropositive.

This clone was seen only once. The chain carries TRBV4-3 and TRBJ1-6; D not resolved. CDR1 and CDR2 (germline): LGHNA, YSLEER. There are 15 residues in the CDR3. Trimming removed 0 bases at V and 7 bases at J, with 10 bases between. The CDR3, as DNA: TGCGCCAGCAGCCAAGATCAGACAAGGAATTCACCCCTCCACTTT. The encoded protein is CASSQDQTRNSPLHF.

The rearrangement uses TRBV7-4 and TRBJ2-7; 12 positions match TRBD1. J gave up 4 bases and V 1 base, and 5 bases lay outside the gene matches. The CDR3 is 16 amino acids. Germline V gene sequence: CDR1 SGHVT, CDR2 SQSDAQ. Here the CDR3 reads CASSLEKGQGAYEQYF. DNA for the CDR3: TGTGCCAGCAGCTTAGAAAAGGGACAGGGGGCATACGAGCAGTACTTC.

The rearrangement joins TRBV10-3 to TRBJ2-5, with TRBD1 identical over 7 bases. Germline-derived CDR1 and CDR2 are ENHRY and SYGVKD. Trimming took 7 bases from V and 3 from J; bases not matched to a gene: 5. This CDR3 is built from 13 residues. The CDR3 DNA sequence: TGTGCCATCAAGCAGGGGGTGGAAGAGACCCAGTACTTC. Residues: CAIKQGVEETQYF.

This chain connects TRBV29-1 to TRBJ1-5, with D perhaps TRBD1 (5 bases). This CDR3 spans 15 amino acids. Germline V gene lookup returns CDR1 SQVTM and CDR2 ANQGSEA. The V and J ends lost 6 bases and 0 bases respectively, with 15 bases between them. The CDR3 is CSVATDTHSNQPQHF. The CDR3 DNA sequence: TGCAGCGTGGCGACAGATACCCATAGCAATCAGCCCCAGCATTTT.

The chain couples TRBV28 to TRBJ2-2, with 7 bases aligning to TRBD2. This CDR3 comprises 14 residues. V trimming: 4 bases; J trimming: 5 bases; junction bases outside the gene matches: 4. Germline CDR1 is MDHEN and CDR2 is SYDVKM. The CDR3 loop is CASSSPAGTGELFF. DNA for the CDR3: TGTGCCAGCAGTTCCCCAGCGGGAACCGGGGAGCTGTTTTTT.

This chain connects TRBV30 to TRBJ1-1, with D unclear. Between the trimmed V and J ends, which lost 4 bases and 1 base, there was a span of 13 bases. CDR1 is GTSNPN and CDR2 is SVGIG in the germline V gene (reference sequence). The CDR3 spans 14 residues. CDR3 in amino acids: CAWKNAGGNTEAFF. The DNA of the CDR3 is TGTGCCTGGAAGAACGCAGGAGGGAACACTGAAGCTTTCTTT.

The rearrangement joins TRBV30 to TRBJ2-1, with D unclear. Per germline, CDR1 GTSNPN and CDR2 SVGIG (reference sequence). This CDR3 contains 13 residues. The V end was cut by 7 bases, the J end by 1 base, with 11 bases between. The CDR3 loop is CASNVDSYNEQFF. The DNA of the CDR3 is TGTGCCTCTAATGTTGATTCCTACAATGAGCAGTTCTTC.

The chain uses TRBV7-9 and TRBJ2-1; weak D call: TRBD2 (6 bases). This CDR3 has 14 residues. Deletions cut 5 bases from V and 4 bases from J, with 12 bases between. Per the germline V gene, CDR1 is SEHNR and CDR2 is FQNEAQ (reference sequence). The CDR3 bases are TGTGCCAGCAGCCTGGAGGCGGGGTACAATGAGCAGTTCTTC. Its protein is CASSLEAGYNEQFF.

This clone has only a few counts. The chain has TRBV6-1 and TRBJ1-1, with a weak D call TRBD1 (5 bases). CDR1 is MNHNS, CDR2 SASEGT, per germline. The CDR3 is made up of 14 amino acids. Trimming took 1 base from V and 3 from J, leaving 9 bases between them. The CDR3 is CASSEGQPHTEAFF. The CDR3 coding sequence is TGTGCCAGCAGTGAAGGACAGCCGCACACTGAAGCTTTCTTT.

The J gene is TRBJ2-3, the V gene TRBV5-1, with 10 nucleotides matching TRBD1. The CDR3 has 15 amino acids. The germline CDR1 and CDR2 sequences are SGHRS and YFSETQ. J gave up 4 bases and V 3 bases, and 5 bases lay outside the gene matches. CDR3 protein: CASSWGDRGADTQYF. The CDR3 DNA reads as TGCGCCAGCAGCTGGGGGGACAGGGGAGCAGATACGCAGTATTTT.

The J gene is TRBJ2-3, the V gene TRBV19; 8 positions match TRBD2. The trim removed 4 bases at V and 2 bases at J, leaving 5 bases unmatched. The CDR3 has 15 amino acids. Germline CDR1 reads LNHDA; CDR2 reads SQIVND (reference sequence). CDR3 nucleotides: TGTGCCAGTAGTAATCCGGGGGGGCTCACAGATACGCAGTATTTT. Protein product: CASSNPGGLTDTQYF.

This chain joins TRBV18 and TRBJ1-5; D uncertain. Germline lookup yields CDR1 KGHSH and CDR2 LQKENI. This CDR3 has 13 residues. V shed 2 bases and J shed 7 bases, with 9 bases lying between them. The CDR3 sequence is CASSPSEEQPQHF. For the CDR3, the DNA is TGTGCCAGCTCACCATCGGAGGAACAGCCCCAGCATTTT.

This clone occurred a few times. This chain's CDR3 is CASSMSRVYGYTF. CDR3 in DNA: TGTGCCAGTAGTATGAGTCGTGTCTATGGCTACACCTTC. J is TRBJ1-2 and V is TRBV19; D gene uncertain. This CDR3 is built from 13 residues. CDR1 LNHDA and CDR2 SQIVND come from the germline V gene (reference sequence). V was shortened by 3 bases and J by 4 bases, with 9 bases between the two germline ends.

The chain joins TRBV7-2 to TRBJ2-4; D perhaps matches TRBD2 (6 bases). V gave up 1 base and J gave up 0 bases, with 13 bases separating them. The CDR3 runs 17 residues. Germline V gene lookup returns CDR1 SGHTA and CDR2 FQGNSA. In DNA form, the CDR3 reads TGTGCCAGCAGCTTAGTTCCTAGCGTATTAGCCAAAAACATTCAGTACTTC. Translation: CASSLVPSVLAKNIQYF. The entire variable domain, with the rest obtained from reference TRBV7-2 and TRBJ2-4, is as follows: GAGVSQSPSNKVTEKGKDVELRCDPISGHTALYWYRQSLGQGLEFLIYFQGNSAPDKSGLPSDRFSAERTGGSVSTLTIQRTQQEDSAVYLCASSLVPSVLAKNIQYFGAGTRLSVL.

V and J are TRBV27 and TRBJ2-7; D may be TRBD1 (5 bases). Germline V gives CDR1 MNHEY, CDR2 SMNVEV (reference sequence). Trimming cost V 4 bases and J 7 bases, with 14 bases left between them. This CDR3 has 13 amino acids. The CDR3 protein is CASSYQGTGEQYF. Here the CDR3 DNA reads TGTGCCAGCAGTTATCAGGGTACAGGAGAGCAGTACTTC.

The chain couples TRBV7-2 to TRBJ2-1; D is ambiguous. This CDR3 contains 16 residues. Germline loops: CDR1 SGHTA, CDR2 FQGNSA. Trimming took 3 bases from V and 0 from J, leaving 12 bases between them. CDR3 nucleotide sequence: TGTGCCAGCAGCTTGAGCCGAGCTAGCTCCTACAATGAGCAGTTCTTC. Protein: CASSLSRASSYNEQFF.

The CDR3 loop is CASTEPTDTQYF. The CDR3 nucleotides read TGCGCCAGCACAGAACCCACAGATACGCAGTATTTT. J is TRBJ2-3 and V is TRBV5-1; no firm D call. Trimming removed 6 bases from V and 2 bases from J, with 7 bases in between. The CDR3 runs 12 residues. Germline values: CDR1 SGHRS, CDR2 YFSETQ.

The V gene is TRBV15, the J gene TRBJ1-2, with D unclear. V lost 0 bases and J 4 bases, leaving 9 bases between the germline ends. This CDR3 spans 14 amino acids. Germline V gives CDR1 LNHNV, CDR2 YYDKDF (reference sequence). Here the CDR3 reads CATSRDGTAYGYTF. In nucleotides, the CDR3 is TGTGCCACCAGCAGAGATGGTACAGCCTATGGCTACACCTTC.

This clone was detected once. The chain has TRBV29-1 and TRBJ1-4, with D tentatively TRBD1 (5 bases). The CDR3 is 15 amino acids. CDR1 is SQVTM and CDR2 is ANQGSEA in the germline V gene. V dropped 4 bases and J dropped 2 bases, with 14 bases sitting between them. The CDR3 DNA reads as TGCAGCGTTGGGGTCTGGCGGGGGACTAATGAAAAACTGTTTTTT. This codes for CSVGVWRGTNEKLFF. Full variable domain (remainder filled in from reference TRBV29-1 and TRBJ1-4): SAVISQKPSRDICQRGTSLTIQCQVDSQVTMMFWYRQQPGQSLTLIATANQGSEATYESGFVIDKFPISRPNLTFSTLTVSNMSPEDSSIYLCSVGVWRGTNEKLFFGSGTQLSVL.

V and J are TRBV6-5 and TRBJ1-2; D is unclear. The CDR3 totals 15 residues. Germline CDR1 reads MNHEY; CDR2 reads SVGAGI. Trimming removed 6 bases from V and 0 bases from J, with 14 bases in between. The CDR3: CASSPARASNYGYTF. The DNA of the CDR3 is TGTGCCAGCAGCCCAGCTAGAGCCTCTAACTATGGCTACACCTTC.

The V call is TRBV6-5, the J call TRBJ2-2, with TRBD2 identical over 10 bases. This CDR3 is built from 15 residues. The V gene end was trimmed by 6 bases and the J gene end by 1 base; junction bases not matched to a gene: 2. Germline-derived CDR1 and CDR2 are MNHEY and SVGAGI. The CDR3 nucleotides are TGTGCCAGCAGCTCTAGCGGGGGGAACACCGGGGAGCTGTTTTTT. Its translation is CASSSSGGNTGELFF.